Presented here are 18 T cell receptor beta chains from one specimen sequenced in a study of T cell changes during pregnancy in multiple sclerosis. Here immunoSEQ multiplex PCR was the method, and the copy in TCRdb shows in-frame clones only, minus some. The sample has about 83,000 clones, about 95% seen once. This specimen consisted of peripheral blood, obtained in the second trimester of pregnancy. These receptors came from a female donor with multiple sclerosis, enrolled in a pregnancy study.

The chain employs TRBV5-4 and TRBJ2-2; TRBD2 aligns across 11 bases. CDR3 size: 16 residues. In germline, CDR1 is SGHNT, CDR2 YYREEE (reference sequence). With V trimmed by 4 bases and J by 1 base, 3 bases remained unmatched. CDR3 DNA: TGTGCCAGCAGCGCTGGGACTAGCGGGAACACCGGGGAGCTGTTTTTT. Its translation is CASSAGTSGNTGELFF.

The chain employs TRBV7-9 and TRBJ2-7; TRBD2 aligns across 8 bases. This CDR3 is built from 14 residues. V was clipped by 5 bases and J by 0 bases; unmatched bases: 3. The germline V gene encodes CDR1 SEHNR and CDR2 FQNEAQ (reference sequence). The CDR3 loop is CASSPSGSSYEQYF. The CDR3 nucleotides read TGTGCCAGCAGCCCGAGCGGGAGCTCCTACGAGCAGTACTTC.

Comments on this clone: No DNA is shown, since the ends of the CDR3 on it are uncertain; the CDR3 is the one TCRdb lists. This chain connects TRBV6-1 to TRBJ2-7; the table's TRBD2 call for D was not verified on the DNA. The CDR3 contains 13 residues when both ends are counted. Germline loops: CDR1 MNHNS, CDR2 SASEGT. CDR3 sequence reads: CASILDYGYEQYF.

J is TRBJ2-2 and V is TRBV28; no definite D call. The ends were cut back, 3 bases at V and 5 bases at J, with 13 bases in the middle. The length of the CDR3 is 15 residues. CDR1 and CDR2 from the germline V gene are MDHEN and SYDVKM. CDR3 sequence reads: CASSFRGSRTGELFF. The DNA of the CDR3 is TGTGCCAGCAGTTTTCGAGGATCGAGAACCGGGGAGCTGTTTTTT.

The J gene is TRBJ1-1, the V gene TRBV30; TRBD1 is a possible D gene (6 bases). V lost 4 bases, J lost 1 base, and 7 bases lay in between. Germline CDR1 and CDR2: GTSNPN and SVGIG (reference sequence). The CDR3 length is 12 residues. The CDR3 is CAWNRANTEAFF. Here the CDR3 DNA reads TGTGCCTGGAACAGGGCGAACACTGAAGCTTTCTTT.

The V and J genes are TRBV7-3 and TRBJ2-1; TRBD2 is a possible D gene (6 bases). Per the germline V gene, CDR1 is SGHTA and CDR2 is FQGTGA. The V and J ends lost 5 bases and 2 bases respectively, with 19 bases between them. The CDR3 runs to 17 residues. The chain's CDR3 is CASSQGAGSGPYNEQFF. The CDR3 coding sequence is TGTGCCAGCAGCCAAGGGGCGGGAAGCGGCCCCTACAATGAGCAGTTCTTC. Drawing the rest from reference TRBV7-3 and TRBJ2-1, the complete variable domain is GAGVSQTPSNKVTEKGKYVELRCDPISGHTALYWYRQSLGQGPEFLIYFQGTGAADDSGLPNDRFFAVRPEGSVSTLKIQRTERGDSAVYLCASSQGAGSGPYNEQFFGPGTRLTVL.

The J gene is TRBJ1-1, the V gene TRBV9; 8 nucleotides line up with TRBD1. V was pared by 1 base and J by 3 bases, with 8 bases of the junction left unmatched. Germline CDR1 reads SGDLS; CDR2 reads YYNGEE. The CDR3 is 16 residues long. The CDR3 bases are TGTGCCAGCAGCGTATCGCCCAGGGGGCCGGACACTGAAGCTTTCTTT. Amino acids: CASSVSPRGPDTEAFF.

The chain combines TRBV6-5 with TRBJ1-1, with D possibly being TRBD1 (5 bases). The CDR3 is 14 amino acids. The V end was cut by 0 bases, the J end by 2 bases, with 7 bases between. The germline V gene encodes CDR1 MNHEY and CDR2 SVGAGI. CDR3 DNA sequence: TGTGCCAGCAGTTACTCAGGGGTAAACACTGAAGCTTTCTTT. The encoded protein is CASSYSGVNTEAFF.

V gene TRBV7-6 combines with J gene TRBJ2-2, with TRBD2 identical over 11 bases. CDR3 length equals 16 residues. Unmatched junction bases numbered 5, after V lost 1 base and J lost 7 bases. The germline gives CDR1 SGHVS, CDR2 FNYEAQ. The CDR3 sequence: CASSLGLAGGSGELFF. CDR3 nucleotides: TGTGCCAGCAGCTTAGGTCTAGCGGGAGGTAGCGGGGAGCTGTTTTTT.

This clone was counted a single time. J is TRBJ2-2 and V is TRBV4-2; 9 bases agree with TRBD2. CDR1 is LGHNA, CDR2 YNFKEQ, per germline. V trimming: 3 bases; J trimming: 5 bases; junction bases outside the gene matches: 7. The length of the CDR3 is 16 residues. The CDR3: CASSQEAGGRTGELFF. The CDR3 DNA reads TGTGCCAGCAGCCAGGAAGCGGGAGGACGGACCGGGGAGCTGTTTTTT.

CDR3 region: CASSLAVDYEQYF. CDR3 sequence (DNA): TGTGCCAGCAGCTTAGCAGTAGACTACGAGCAGTACTTC. The chain uses TRBV7-8 and TRBJ2-7; unclear D gene. The length of the CDR3 is 13 residues. V gave up 0 bases and J gave up 3 bases, with 6 bases separating them. Germline CDR1 SGHVS, CDR2 FQNEAQ.

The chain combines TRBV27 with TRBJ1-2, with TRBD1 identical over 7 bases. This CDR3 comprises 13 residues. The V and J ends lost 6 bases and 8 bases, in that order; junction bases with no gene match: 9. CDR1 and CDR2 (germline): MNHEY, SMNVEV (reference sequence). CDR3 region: CASSLGQSAGYTF. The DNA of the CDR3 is TGTGCCAGCAGCCTGGGACAGAGTGCGGGCTACACCTTC.

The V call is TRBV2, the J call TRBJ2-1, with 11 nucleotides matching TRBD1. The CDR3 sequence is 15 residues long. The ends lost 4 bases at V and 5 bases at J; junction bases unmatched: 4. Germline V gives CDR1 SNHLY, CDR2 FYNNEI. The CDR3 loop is CASSGGDRGNNEQFF. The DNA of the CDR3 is TGTGCCAGCAGTGGGGGGGACAGGGGGAACAATGAGCAGTTCTTC.

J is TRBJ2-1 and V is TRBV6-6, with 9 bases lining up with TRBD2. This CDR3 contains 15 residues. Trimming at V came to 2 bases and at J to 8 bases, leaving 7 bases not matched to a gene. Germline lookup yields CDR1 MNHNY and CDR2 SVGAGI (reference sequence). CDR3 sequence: CASSYIPSGNYEQFF. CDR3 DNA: TGTGCCAGCAGTTACATACCTAGCGGGAATTATGAGCAGTTCTTC.

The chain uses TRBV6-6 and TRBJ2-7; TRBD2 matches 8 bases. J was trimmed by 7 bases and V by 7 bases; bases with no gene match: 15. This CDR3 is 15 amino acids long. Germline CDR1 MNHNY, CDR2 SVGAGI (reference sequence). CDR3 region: CASISLLADAREQYF. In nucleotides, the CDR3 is TGTGCCAGCATCTCCCTACTAGCGGATGCTAGAGAGCAGTACTTC.

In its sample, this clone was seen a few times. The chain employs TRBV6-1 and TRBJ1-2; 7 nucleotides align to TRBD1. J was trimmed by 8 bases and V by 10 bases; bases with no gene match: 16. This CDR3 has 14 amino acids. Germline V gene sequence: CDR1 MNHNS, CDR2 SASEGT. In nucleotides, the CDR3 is TGTGCCATCTCGGAGGGACAGAGTTTAGACGGCTACACCTTC. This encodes CAISEGQSLDGYTF.

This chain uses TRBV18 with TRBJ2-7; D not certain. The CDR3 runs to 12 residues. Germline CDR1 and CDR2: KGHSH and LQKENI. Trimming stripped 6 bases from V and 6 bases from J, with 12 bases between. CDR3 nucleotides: TGTGCCAGCTCCCCAGGCAGCGTCGAGCAGTACTTC. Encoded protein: CASSPGSVEQYF.

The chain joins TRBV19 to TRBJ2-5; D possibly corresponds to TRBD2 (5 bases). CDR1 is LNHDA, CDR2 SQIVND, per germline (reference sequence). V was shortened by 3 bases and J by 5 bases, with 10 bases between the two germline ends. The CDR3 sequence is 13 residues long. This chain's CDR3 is CASSILGEETQYF. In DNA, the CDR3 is TGTGCCAGTAGTATTCTTGGGGAGGAGACCCAGTACTTC.